This TCR beta chain was retrieved from a study of blood T cell repertoires in COVID-19. The overall study: T cells, B-cell-depleted T cells, or PBMCs provided the cDNA or gDNA that served as material.

In the original processing: Estimation of nucleated cell counts was performed using reference gene primer amplification. Clones were sequenced by immunoSEQ multiplex PCR, and TCRdb holds only the in-frame ones, with some missing. V and J calls and clone size are given by that table; D and trimming were obtained from the DNA. The sample lists 120,000 to 150,000 clones; about 88% were seen once. This CDR3 is built from 16 residues. The ends were cut back, 1 base at V and 3 bases at J, with 15 bases in the middle. CDR1 is MGHRA, CDR2 YSYEKL, per germline. A Seattle source enrolled patients during active infection and followed them longitudinally.

This sequence joins TRBV4-1 and TRBJ1-2, with D possibly matching TRBD1 (6 bases). The specimen sequenced was peripheral blood. The sequence was collected from a human donor with COVID-19, enrolled during active disease. The donor label of this sample is uncertain. The CDR3 bases are TGCGCCAGCAGCCAAGGAATCAGGGGCGGTGACTATGGCTACACCTTC. Translated, it gives CASSQGIRGGDYGYTF.